Included here is one TCR beta chain sequence, with context. No antigen is known for it. The CDR3 loop spans 13 amino acids. Trimming removed 3 bases from V and 5 bases from J, with 10 bases in between. Looked up from germline, CDR1 is SGHTA and CDR2 is FQGNSA. Arm-PCR with iRepertoire HTBI primers amplified the CDR3 regions for these TCR beta libraries. TCRdb used MiXCR to reprocess the multiplex PCR reads, holding one entry per CDR3 protein. The sample yields approximately 400,000 distinct CDR3 sequences, approximately 10% seen once. This sample is part of a study of regulatory T cells in long-lasting Graves disease. Time point defined: newly diagnosed GD, antithyroid drugs for less than 3 months. The TCR library was made from RNA that had been extracted from PBMCs in TRIzol. General study findings and limits: Patients whose Graves' disease persisted exhibited lower TCR diversity than those newly diagnosed. Persistent patients shared more public clonotypes (around 3,000) than new patients (approximately 1,000).

The same sample was also used in a study of T cells in Graves' hyperthyroidism and ophthalmopathy.

The origin of this receptor is a woman under 30 with Graves disease. The rearrangement uses TRBV7-2 and TRBJ2-5, with D unresolved. The sample was peripheral blood mononuclear cells (PBMCs), taken at new diagnosis, from a patient treated with antithyroid drugs. For the CDR3, the DNA is TGTGCCAGCAGCTTTGACCAGGTCGAGACCCAGTACTTC. It specifies CASSFDQVETQYF.